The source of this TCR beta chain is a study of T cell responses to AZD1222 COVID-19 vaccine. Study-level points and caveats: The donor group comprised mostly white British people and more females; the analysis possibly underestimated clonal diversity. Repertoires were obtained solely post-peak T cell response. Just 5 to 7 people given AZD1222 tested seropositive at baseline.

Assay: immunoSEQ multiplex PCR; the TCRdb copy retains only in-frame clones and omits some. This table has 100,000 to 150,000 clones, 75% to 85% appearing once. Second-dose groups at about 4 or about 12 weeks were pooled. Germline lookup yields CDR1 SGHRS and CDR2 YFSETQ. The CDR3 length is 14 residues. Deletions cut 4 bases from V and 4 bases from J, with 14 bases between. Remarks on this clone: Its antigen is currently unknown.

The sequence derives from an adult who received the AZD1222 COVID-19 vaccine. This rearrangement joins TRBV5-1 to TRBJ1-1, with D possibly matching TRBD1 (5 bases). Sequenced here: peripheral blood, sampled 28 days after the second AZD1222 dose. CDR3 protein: CASSPLTGVTEAFF. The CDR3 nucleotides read TGCGCCAGCAGCCCACTAACGGGGGTCACTGAAGCTTTCTTT.